Listed here are 7 T cell receptor beta chains from one sample, sequenced in a study of molecular identifiers for immune sequencing clone quantification. TCRdb passed the PCR reads through MiXCR, listing each CDR3 protein once. This table holds about 640,000 distinct CDR3 sequences, 15% to 20% found once. Input material: naive CD8+ T cells from blood, with Jurkat cell RNA spiked in. As for subset: FACS-sorted CD8+CD4-CCR7+CD45RA+ naive T cells. The receptors shown here come from a human donor in good health. Some libraries in this study had Jurkat cell RNA spiked in.

This clonotype was picked up a small number of times. This chain connects TRBV15 to TRBJ2-7, with D tentatively TRBD1 or TRBD2 (6 bases each). V was pared by 1 base and J by 3 bases, with 13 bases between. The CDR3 spans 15 residues. From germline, CDR1 is LNHNV and CDR2 YYDKDF (reference sequence). CDR3 sequence reads: CATSRVAGHLYEQYF. CDR3 DNA: TGTGCCACCAGCAGAGTCGCGGGACACCTCTACGAGCAGTACTTC.

This clonotype was picked up many times. The V and J genes are TRBV6-5 and TRBJ2-7, with 10 bases aligning to TRBD2. The CDR3 consists of 15 residues. Germline values: CDR1 MNHEY, CDR2 SVGAGI. V shed 1 base and J 5 bases; nucleotides not matched to a gene: 5. The CDR3 DNA reads TGTGCCAGCAGTTACTTCCTAGCGGGAGAGCACGAGCAGTACTTC. This codes for CASSYFLAGEHEQYF.

This clonotype was seen many times. The V and J genes are TRBV28 and TRBJ2-7; D assignment may be TRBD1 or TRBD2 (5 bases each). CDR1 and CDR2 from the germline V gene are MDHEN and SYDVKM. This CDR3 spans 12 amino acids. V was trimmed by 3 bases and J by 6 bases, leaving 9 bases between them. This CDR3 is CASSFGGAEQYF. The CDR3 DNA sequence: TGTGCCAGCAGTTTTGGGGGTGCCGAGCAGTACTTC.

This clonotype showed up many times. The chain employs TRBV5-1 and TRBJ2-3; 11 bases are a match to TRBD2. The V gene's germline CDR1 is SGHRS and CDR2 YFSETQ. The CDR3 has 16 amino acids. The V segment lost 1 base and the J segment 6 bases; nucleotides outside the gene matches: 7. The CDR3, as DNA: TGCGCCAGCAGCTTGACTAGCGGGGGCCCCCCGGATACGCAGTATTTT. Amino acid sequence: CASSLTSGGPPDTQYF. Variable domain in full (rest from reference TRBV5-1 and TRBJ2-3): KAGVTQTPRYLIKTRGQQVTLSCSPISGHRSVSWYQQTPGQGLQFLFEYFSETQRNKGNFPGRFSGRQFSNSRSEMNVSTLELGDSALYLCASSLTSGGPPDTQYFGPGTRLTVL.

This chain uses TRBV3-1 with TRBJ2-7, with 16 bases identical to TRBD2. CDR3 length: 18 amino acids. Germline assignment: CDR1 LGHDT and CDR2 YNNKEL (reference sequence). V shed 3 bases and J 6 bases; nucleotides not matched to a gene: 11. In DNA form, the CDR3 reads TGTGCCAGCAGCCATCTTGCGGGACTAGCGGGAGGGCCGTGCGAGCAGTACTTC. It specifies CASSHLAGLAGGPCEQYF.

V and J are TRBV7-9 and TRBJ2-1, with D unclear. The germline V gene has CDR1 SEHNR and CDR2 FQNEAQ (reference sequence). The CDR3 spans 15 residues. V lost 5 bases and J lost 6, with 17 bases in between. CDR3 DNA sequence: TGTGCCAGCAGCCCTATCGGTATTGGAAGCAATGAGCAGTTCTTC. This encodes CASSPIGIGSNEQFF.

In this sample, this clonotype turned up a few times. A read error is possible here, since a much larger clone lies one base away. This chain uses TRBV19 with TRBJ2-2; a possible D gene is TRBD1 (6 bases). There are 15 residues in the CDR3. Germline-derived CDR1 and CDR2 are LNHDA and SQIVND (reference sequence). V dropped 6 bases and J dropped 1 base, with 12 bases sitting between them. CDR3 residues: CASRVDSRNTGELFF. The CDR3 DNA follows: TGTGCCAGTAGAGTGGACAGTCGGAACACCGGGGAGCTGTTTTTT.